This T cell receptor beta chain was sequenced for a study of technical replicates of blood from a handful of donors. The assay was immunoSEQ multiplex PCR, and TCRdb's table has in-frame clones only and misses some. Counted here are about 89,000 clones, around 94% occurring once; the ten biggest clones make up over 0.2%. The germline gives CDR1 MGHRA, CDR2 YSYEKL. There are 16 residues in the CDR3. Trimming took 2 bases from V and 3 from J; bases not matched to a gene: 8. The sequence derives from a human donor in good health. Material for sequencing was T cells isolated from PBMCs. This chain links TRBV4-1 with TRBJ2-3; 7 nucleotides match TRBD2. CDR3 sequence (DNA): TGCGCCAGCAGCCAAACTGTCCAGCGGGGAACAGATACGCAGTATTTT. This sequence encodes CASSQTVQRGTDTQYF.